Below are 32 T cell receptor beta chains sequenced from a single sample in a study of breast tumors, draining lymph nodes, adjacent tissues. TCRdb analysed the multiplex PCR reads with MiXCR anew, one entry per CDR3 protein. The data contain some 170,000 distinct CDR3 sequences, 33% of them singletons. Axillary draining lymph nodes of breast cancer patients supplied the node samples. Sequencing input: axillary lymph node tissue. The source is a female donor with breast cancer. Some clones in this sample may be carry-over from other donors' samples.

This clonotype was seen more than once but under ten times. It may be a read error: a sequence one base away is much more abundant. The chain employs TRBV20-1 and TRBJ2-7; 10 positions match TRBD1. The CDR3 is 13 residues long. In germline, CDR1 is DFQATT, CDR2 SNEGSKA (reference sequence). Here the CDR3 reads CSAPGTGAYAQYF. The DNA of the CDR3 is TGCAGTGCTCCGGGGACAGGGGCGTACGCGCAGTACTTC.

Turning to this clonotype: One end of the junction varies from germline; a read error may be responsible. The chain carries TRBV7-2 and TRBJ1-1; 8 nucleotides align to TRBD1. The CDR3 consists of 14 residues. Germline V gives CDR1 SGHTA, CDR2 FQGNSA. As DNA, the CDR3 is TGTGCCAGCAGCCCAGGGGGCTTTAACACTGAAGCTCTCTTT. Its translation: CASSPGGFNTEALF.

This clonotype has a count of ten or more. This rearrangement joins TRBV5-4 to TRBJ1-2; D unresolved. The CDR3 is 15 amino acids. Trimming shortened V by 4 bases and J by 13 bases, and 26 bases separated the two germline ends. Germline CDR1 reads SGHNT; CDR2 reads YYREEE (reference sequence). The CDR3 is CASSTKQTHSRPATF. CDR3 DNA: TGTGCCAGCAGCACAAAACAGACCCACTCGCGGCCGGCCACCTTC.

Only a few counts were recorded for this clonotype. This could be a read error, since a much larger clone is one nucleotide away. This chain uses TRBV20-1 with TRBJ2-2; 9 nucleotides agree with TRBD2. After removal of 5 bases from V and 1 base from J, the junction contained 8 bases not matched to a gene. The CDR3 is 16 residues long. The germline CDR1 and CDR2 sequences are DFQATT and SNEGSKA (reference sequence). The DNA for the CDR3 is TGCAGTGCTTCTCAAAGCGGGGGGCTGAACACCGGGGAGCTGTTTTTT. Protein: CSASQSGGLNTGELFF.

This clonotype appeared once. The chain has TRBV19 and TRBJ2-3; perhaps D is TRBD1 or TRBD2 (5 bases each). Per germline, CDR1 LNHDA and CDR2 SQIVND (reference sequence). This CDR3 has 13 amino acids. V was pared by 7 bases and J by 2 bases, with 10 bases between. Written as DNA, the CDR3 is TGTGCCAGTATTGAGGGGCCCACAGATACGCAGTATTTT. It encodes CASIEGPTDTQYF.

CDR3: CSVEDRAGKETQYF. CDR3 nucleotides: TGCAGCGTTGAGGACAGGGCGGGGAAAGAGACCCAGTACTTC. The V and J genes are TRBV29-1 and TRBJ2-5; the match to TRBD1 covers 8 bases. The length of the CDR3 is 14 residues. V gave up 3 bases and J gave up 3 bases; unmatched junction bases: 6. Germline-derived CDR1 and CDR2 are SQVTM and ANQGSEA.

Comments on this clonotype: Relative to the germline gene, one junction end is altered; a read error may explain this. J is TRBJ1-6 and V is TRBV9, with D possibly matching TRBD1 (5 bases). In germline, CDR1 is SGDLS, CDR2 YYNGEE. CDR3 length: 15 amino acids. The CDR3 bases are TGTGCCAGCGGCGTAGCTCCAGGGAGGGATTCACCCCACCACTTT. Residues: CASGVAPGRDSPHHF.

This clonotype was found many times. A much more abundant neighbour one base away suggests this may be a read error. J is TRBJ1-6 and V is TRBV5-5; the D gene is possibly TRBD1 (6 bases). Deletions cut 2 bases from V and 10 bases from J, with 13 bases between. CDR3 length: 14 amino acids. The germline gives CDR1 SGHKS, CDR2 YYEKEE (reference sequence). CDR3 region: CASSLRQARSPLHF. The CDR3 DNA reads as TGTGCCAGCAGCTTAAGACAGGCACGGTCACCCCTCCACTTT.

This chain connects TRBV30 to TRBJ2-5; D is perhaps TRBD1 or TRBD2 (6 bases each). The CDR3 runs to 15 residues. The ends were cut back, 0 bases at V and 4 bases at J, with 15 bases in the middle. Germline-derived CDR1 and CDR2 are GTSNPN and SVGIG (reference sequence). The CDR3 region is CAWSVQTGRTETQYF. In DNA form, the CDR3 reads TGTGCCTGGAGTGTACAAACAGGGAGGACAGAGACCCAGTACTTC. The variable domain in full, with the rest retrieved from reference TRBV30 and TRBJ2-5, is SQTIHQWPATLVQPVGSPLSLECTVEGTSNPNLYWYRQAAGRGLQLLFYSVGIGQISSEVPQNLSASRPQDRQFILSSKKLLLSDSGFYLCAWSVQTGRTETQYFGPGTRLLVL.

This clonotype showed up just a few times. This may stem from a read error, because a much larger clone lies one nucleotide away. The gene calls are TRBV7-9 and TRBJ1-3, with 9 bases fitting TRBD1. Germline assignment: CDR1 SEHNR and CDR2 FQNEAQ (reference sequence). The CDR3 spans 16 residues. The CDR3: CASSLGQGDSGNTLCF. The DNA of the CDR3 is TGTGCCAGCAGCTTGGGACAGGGTGACTCTGGAAACACCCTATGTTTT.

This clonotype was seen at least ten times. A much more abundant neighbour one base away suggests this may be a read error. It is likely a read error, because the conserved phenylalanine at the end of the CDR3 is missing. The chain uses TRBV7-9 and TRBJ2-1; 7 nucleotides align to TRBD1. In germline, CDR1 is SEHNR, CDR2 FQNEAQ (reference sequence). Trimming removed 5 bases from V and 5 bases from J; junction bases left unmatched: 6. The CDR3 loop spans 14 amino acids. The CDR3 spells CASSTQGIDNEQFL. The CDR3 region has the DNA TGTGCCAGCAGCACACAGGGGATCGACAATGAGCAGTTCCTC.

V usage is TRBV5-1 and J usage is TRBJ2-5, with 7 bases matching TRBD2. V lost 1 base and J lost 4; bases outside the gene matches: 10. CDR1 and CDR2 (germline): SGHRS, YFSETQ. The CDR3 runs to 16 residues. CDR3 amino acids: CASSLFGEGFGETQYF. The CDR3 DNA reads TGCGCCAGCAGCTTGTTCGGGGAGGGGTTCGGAGAGACCCAGTACTTC.

This clonotype has only a few counts. A much larger clone sits a single nucleotide away, making a read error possible. CDR3 DNA sequence: TGTGCCGGCAGTTACGCTGAAGAGCAGTACTTC. It is translated as CAGSYAEEQYF. This sequence joins TRBV6-5 and TRBJ2-7; D call uncertain. The CDR3 spans 11 residues. CDR1 MNHEY and CDR2 SVGAGI come from the germline V gene.

This clonotype came up many times. The chain employs TRBV7-8 and TRBJ2-2; 7 bases are a match to TRBD1. The CDR3 length is 14 residues. Germline-derived CDR1 and CDR2 are SGHVS and FQNEAQ. Trimming at V came to 5 bases and at J to 1 base, leaving 1 base not matched to a gene. The CDR3 DNA reads as TGTGCCAGCAGCGGGACAGAGAACACCGGGGAGCTGTTTTTT. Translated, it gives CASSGTENTGELFF.

A word on this clonotype: A read error is possible here, since a much larger clone lies one base away. This chain uses TRBV6-6 with TRBJ1-2, with D perhaps matching TRBD1 (6 bases). Germline CDR1 and CDR2: MNHNY and SVGAGI (reference sequence). This CDR3 is 15 amino acids long. V lost 8 bases and J 5 bases, leaving 21 bases between the germline ends. CDR3 bases: TGTGCCAGCCTGCGGGGAGGGGGGGCAGAGTATGGCTACACCTTC. Amino acids: CASLRGGGAEYGYTF.

This chain uses TRBV2 with TRBJ2-5; D is undetermined. The CDR3 extends over 15 amino acids. Looked up from germline, CDR1 is SNHLY and CDR2 is FYNNEI. The V end was cut by 3 bases, the J end by 5 bases, with 16 bases between. This chain's CDR3 is CASSDMILVGETQYF. In DNA, the CDR3 is TGTGCCAGCAGTGATATGATCCTAGTTGGGGAGACCCAGTACTTC.

In this sample, this clonotype turned up once. Compared with germline, one end of the junction differs, possibly owing to a read error. The V gene is TRBV7-9, the J gene TRBJ1-4; D gene unclear. This CDR3 region has 13 residues. Germline CDR1 is SEHNR and CDR2 is FQNEAQ (reference sequence). CDR3 loop: CASGSSSNEKLFF. CDR3 DNA: TGCGCCAGCGGCTCGAGTAGCAATGAAAAACTGTTTTTT.

This clonotype was picked up many times. V is TRBV7-2 and J is TRBJ2-7, with D perhaps matching TRBD2 (5 bases). The CDR3 loop spans 14 amino acids. The germline CDR1 and CDR2 sequences are SGHTA and FQGNSA. Trimming cost V 2 bases and J 5 bases, with 13 bases left between them. The CDR3, as DNA: TGTGCCAGCAGCTTAACACGAGGGTCCCACGAGCAGTACTTC. This codes for CASSLTRGSHEQYF. Variable domain in full (rest from reference TRBV7-2 and TRBJ2-7): GAGVSQSPSNKVTEKGKDVELRCDPISGHTALYWYRQSLGQGLEFLIYFQGNSAPDKSGLPSDRFSAERTGGSVSTLTIQRTQQEDSAVYLCASSLTRGSHEQYFGPGTRLTVT.

This rearrangement joins TRBV7-8 to TRBJ1-4, with D perhaps matching TRBD1 (5 bases). The V gene lost 5 bases and the J gene lost 7 bases, with 14 bases spanning the gap. The CDR3 contains 14 residues. Germline CDR1 SGHVS, CDR2 FQNEAQ. CDR3 sequence (DNA): TGTGCCAGCAGCCGGGGGGTAGCGGGTGAAAAACTGTTTTTT. Residues: CASSRGVAGEKLFF.

In regard to this clonotype: Since the CDR3 does not end with the conserved phenylalanine or tryptophan, this likely comes from a read error. The DNA is left out, because the CDR3 cannot be placed on it with certainty; the CDR3 is given as TCRdb lists it. The rearrangement joins TRBV10-3 to TRBJ2-2. The CDR3 is 14 amino acids in total, end residues counted. Germline values: CDR1 ENHRY, CDR2 SYGVKD. This CDR3 reads CAISTDGEHRGAVV.

The V gene is TRBV7-2, the J gene TRBJ2-2; 8 bases agree with TRBD1. CDR1 and CDR2 from the germline V gene are SGHTA and FQGNSA. This CDR3 is built from 15 residues. The ends lost 5 bases at V and 4 bases at J; junction bases unmatched: 6. The CDR3 bases are TGTGCCAGCAGCAGCGGACAGGGAAGCACCGGGGAGCTGTTTTTT. This codes for CASSSGQGSTGELFF.

The chain is built from TRBV11-2 and TRBJ1-1; perhaps TRBD1 as D (6 bases). Between the trimmed V and J ends, which lost 0 bases and 7 bases, there was a span of 12 bases. This CDR3 comprises 14 residues. CDR1 SGHAT and CDR2 FQNNGV come from the germline V gene. The CDR3 sequence is CASSLDLRGIEAFF. CDR3 DNA sequence: TGTGCCAGCAGCTTAGATCTCAGGGGCATTGAAGCTTTCTTT. Full variable domain (remainder filled in from reference TRBV11-2 and TRBJ1-1): EAGVAQSPRYKIIEKRQSVAFWCNPISGHATLYWYQQILGQGPKLLIQFQNNGVVDDSQLPKDRFSAERLKGVDSTLKIQPAKLEDSAVYLCASSLDLRGIEAFFGQGTRLTVV.

The rearrangement joins TRBV7-9 to TRBJ1-4; perhaps TRBD1 as D (6 bases). The germline gives CDR1 SEHNR, CDR2 FQNEAQ (reference sequence). The CDR3 covers 16 residues. Between the trimmed V and J ends, which lost 5 bases and 3 bases, there was a span of 16 bases. The CDR3 nucleotides are TGTGCCAGCAGCCACCGGGGGCGCGGACCTAATGAAAAACTGTTTTTT. This translates into CASSHRGRGPNEKLFF.

This clonotype was detected ten times or more. The V and J genes are TRBV14 and TRBJ2-5; D is uncertain. V lost 6 bases and J 2 bases, leaving 10 bases between the germline ends. This CDR3 has 13 amino acids. Germline values: CDR1 SGHDN, CDR2 FVKESK. In DNA form, the CDR3 reads TGTGCCAGCAGTCTCCAGCTACAAGAGACCCAGTACTTC. Its protein is CASSLQLQETQYF.

This clonotype was counted ten times or more. DNA for the CDR3: TGTGCCAGCAGCACAGGGACTAGCTACCGCACAGATACGCAGTATTTT. As protein: CASSTGTSYRTDTQYF. V gene TRBV11-1 combines with J gene TRBJ2-3; TRBD2 matches at 9 bases. There are 16 residues in the CDR3. Germline V gene sequence: CDR1 SGHAT, CDR2 FQDESV (reference sequence). Trimming took 5 bases from V and 1 from J; bases not matched to a gene: 7.

Many counts were recorded for this clonotype. One junction end does not reproduce the germline sequence, and a read error may be involved. The chain carries TRBV7-2 and TRBJ1-2; 9 nucleotides line up with TRBD1. The CDR3 is 15 amino acids. Germline V gene data show CDR1 as SGHTA and CDR2 as FQGNSA. CDR3 amino acids: CASSPQTGGWDGYPF. In DNA, the CDR3 is TGTGCCAGCAGCCCGCAGACAGGGGGTTGGGATGGCTACCCCTTC.

This clonotype was seen once. No conserved phenylalanine or tryptophan is present at the end of the CDR3, so a read error is the likely explanation. The rearrangement joins TRBV7-9 to TRBJ2-7; no definite D call. This CDR3 has 14 residues. V lost 5 bases, J lost 6 bases, and 17 bases lay in between. The germline V gene encodes CDR1 SEHNR and CDR2 FQNEAQ (reference sequence). CDR3 sequence reads: CASSPAGSLGEQYL. For the CDR3, the DNA is TGTGCCAGCAGCCCAGCTGGCTCCCTGGGCGAGCAGTACCTC.

In this sample, this clonotype turned up a few times. A much larger clone is a single base away; this may be a read error. The chain combines TRBV2 with TRBJ2-3; 7 nucleotides agree with TRBD2. Germline CDR1 and CDR2: SNHLY and FYNNEI. The CDR3 covers 16 residues. The CDR3 DNA reads as TGTGCCAGCAGTGAATCGGTTCGGGAGGTCACAGATACGCAGTGTTTT. Translation gives CASSESVREVTDTQCF.

This clonotype occurred many times. V gene TRBV28 combines with J gene TRBJ1-2; a possible D gene is TRBD1 (6 bases). Trimming pared 4 bases from V and 4 bases from J, leaving 13 bases between. Per the germline V gene, CDR1 is MDHEN and CDR2 is SYDVKM. The CDR3 has 14 amino acids. CDR3 coding DNA: TGTGCCAGCAGTTCCCCCGGACAGATCTATGGCTACACCTTC. Residues: CASSSPGQIYGYTF.

This clonotype occurred many times. The rearrangement joins TRBV7-8 to TRBJ2-1, with D perhaps matching TRBD2 (6 bases). Germline values: CDR1 SGHVS, CDR2 FQNEAQ. This CDR3 contains 13 residues. The V gene lost 6 bases and the J gene lost 4 bases, with 10 bases spanning the gap. The CDR3 region has the DNA TGTGCCAGCAGAAGCGGGTTATACAATGAGCAGTTCTTC. Translation gives CASRSGLYNEQFF.

As regards this clonotype: One end of the junction fails to match germline, which may point to a read error. This chain connects TRBV9 to TRBJ2-7, with D unresolved. The CDR3 is made up of 15 amino acids. Germline-derived CDR1 and CDR2 are SGDLS and YYNGEE. CDR3 in DNA: TGTGCCAACAGCGTATCACCGGCACCGACCTACGAGCCGTACTTC. It encodes CANSVSPAPTYEPYF.

V is TRBV15 and J is TRBJ1-6; TRBD1 might be the D (6 bases). The CDR3 is 15 residues long. V lost 1 base and J 7 bases, leaving 11 bases between the germline ends. The germline CDR1 and CDR2 sequences are LNHNV and YYDKDF (reference sequence). The CDR3 region is CATSRGGQKNSPLHF. The CDR3 DNA is TGTGCCACCAGCAGAGGCGGACAGAAGAATTCACCCCTCCACTTT.